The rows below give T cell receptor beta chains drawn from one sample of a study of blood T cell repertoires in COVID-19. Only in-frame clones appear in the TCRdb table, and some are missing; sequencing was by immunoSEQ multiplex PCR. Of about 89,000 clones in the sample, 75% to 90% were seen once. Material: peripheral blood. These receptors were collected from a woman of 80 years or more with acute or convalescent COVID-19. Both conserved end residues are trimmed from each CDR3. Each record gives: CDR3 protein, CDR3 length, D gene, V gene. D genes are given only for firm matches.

CDR3: ASSYRDRVYGAF; length: 12; D: TRBD1; V: TRBV6-5
CDR3: ASSPRTGALSGANVLT; length: 16; D: TRBD1; V: TRBV18
CDR3: ASSQDPLLAGVSYEQY; length: 16; D: TRBD2; V: TRBV4-1
CDR3: ASSWGLAGSTDTQY; length: 14; D: TRBD2; V: TRBV27
CDR3: ASSLDYRGGEQY; length: 12; D: .; V: TRBV11-2
CDR3: ASRTRDRQTYEQY; length: 13; D: TRBD1; V: TRBV5-6
CDR3: ASSFLVGATEAF; length: 12; D: .; V: TRBV27
CDR3: ASKAETNYGYT; length: 11; D: .; V: TRBV2
CDR3: ASSTTGTGSPLH; length: 12; D: .; V: TRBV6-6
CDR3: ASSDGEGYNEQF; length: 12; D: TRBD2; V: TRBV2
CDR3: ASSPLGGGNNQPQH; length: 14; D: .; V: TRBV19
CDR3: ASWGFQQGATYEQY; length: 14; D: TRBD1; V: TRBV5-1
CDR3: ATSGSSGRGVVGSYNEQF; length: 18; D: TRBD2; V: TRBV24-1
CDR3: ASSHGTDYGYT; length: 11; D: TRBD1; V: TRBV3-1/TRBV3-2
CDR3: ASSYDTTNTGELF; length: 13; D: .; V: TRBV3-1/TRBV3-2
CDR3: ASSATGTSGYNEQF; length: 14; D: TRBD2; V: TRBV5-4
CDR3: ASSPRQGSTDTQY; length: 13; D: TRBD1; V: TRBV18
CDR3: ASSSGVNQPQH; length: 11; D: .; V: TRBV5-6
CDR3: ASSRGAWGSGNTIY; length: 14; D: .; V: TRBV4-1
CDR3: ASSTVGQGSGEQF; length: 13; D: TRBD1; V: TRBV19
CDR3: ASRTTSGRDSNEQY; length: 14; D: TRBD2; V: TRBV5-1
CDR3: ASMASGNSYNEQF; length: 13; D: TRBD2; V: TRBV2
CDR3: ASRRRGSYNSPLH; length: 13; D: .; V: TRBV5-6
CDR3: SVGQGATGNTIY; length: 12; D: .; V: TRBV29-1
CDR3: ASSLGLGGNQPQH; length: 13; D: .; V: TRBV5-4
CDR3: ASSLVTGSEQF; length: 11; D: TRBD1; V: TRBV7-6
CDR3: ASSQELGGREQY; length: 12; D: .; V: TRBV4-2
CDR3: ASSAPGGPGLAGVTDTQY; length: 18; D: TRBD2; V: TRBV19
CDR3: ASSRGLAGVKTPYEQY; length: 16; D: TRBD2; V: TRBV19
CDR3: ASSSWGSGVEEQY; length: 13; D: TRBD2; V: TRBV3-1/TRBV3-2
CDR3: ASSALSNTGELF; length: 12; D: .; V: TRBV4-2
CDR3: ASSHQTGEAF; length: 10; D: .; V: TRBV4-2
CDR3: ASSFTGIQGYT; length: 11; D: .; V: TRBV7-2
CDR3: ASSVLAGGEETQY; length: 13; D: TRBD2; V: TRBV2
CDR3: ASSYSSPQVNEKLF; length: 14; D: .; V: TRBV6-5
CDR3: ASRRQGAIQPQH; length: 12; D: TRBD1; V: TRBV2
CDR3: AIRGQGGEKLF; length: 11; D: TRBD1; V: TRBV10-3
CDR3: ASSFGTVTFSGNTIY; length: 15; D: TRBD1; V: TRBV5-6
CDR3: ASSLLPGQGGDTQY; length: 14; D: TRBD1; V: TRBV19
CDR3: ASSLDGVRGPGYT; length: 13; D: .; V: TRBV5-1
CDR3: ASSSYGGGNTIY; length: 12; D: .; V: TRBV5-1
CDR3: ASSLAGVGNTIY; length: 12; D: .; V: TRBV5-4
CDR3: ASSTGLPPDTQY; length: 12; D: .; V: TRBV7-2
CDR3: ASSKAGGGTDTQY; length: 13; D: TRBD2; V: TRBV5-4
CDR3: ASSFGTRPPYEQY; length: 13; D: .; V: TRBV11-2
CDR3: ASSPGQVINEKLF; length: 13; D: TRBD1; V: TRBV7-9
CDR3: ATSREPSNVYEQY; length: 13; D: .; V: TRBV15
CDR3: ASSPVTGSSYNEQF; length: 14; D: .; V: TRBV9
CDR3: ASSPDYSGNTIY; length: 12; D: .; V: TRBV19
CDR3: ASEKQGAPYNEQF; length: 13; D: TRBD1; V: TRBV5-1
CDR3: AISELGNEQF; length: 10; D: .; V: TRBV10-3